This TCR beta chain was recorded in a study of cytomegalovirus exposure and HLA in healthy donors. The CDR3 spans 16 residues. The ends lost 4 bases at V and 7 bases at J; junction bases unmatched: 13. Germline loops: CDR1 SGHAT, CDR2 FQNNGV. Points on this clone: Antigen specificity is unknown.

Donors were ostensibly healthy at sampling, although undocumented immune exposures were probable. Findings and caveats of the study: Most of the TCR beta V segments (in an earlier analysis) were productive either about 87% or about 30% of the time. In a later analysis, TCR beta V- and J-gene trimming was associated with a missense DCLRE1C variant.

Both 60 Vbeta primers and 13 Jbeta primers went into the PCR. Using immunoSEQ multiplex PCR, the repertoire was profiled, and TCRdb retains in-frame clones only, with some absent. The sample yields 75,000 to 95,000 clones, about 87% seen once. The source material was PBMCs. The TCR sequence derives from a man younger than 30 in good health and CMV-seronegative. The chain links TRBV11-2 to TRBJ2-7; 10 positions match TRBD2. CDR3 amino acids: CASSSPASGRAGEQYF. Written as DNA, the CDR3 is TGTGCCAGCAGCTCCCCGGCGAGCGGGAGGGCCGGAGAGCAGTACTTC.